This T cell receptor beta chain was observed in a study of lymphopenia after photon versus proton radiotherapy. Study-level results: After the lymphocyte nadir, photon-treated repertoires showed oligoclonal expansion, especially of CD8+ Temra cells.

In regard to this clone: No antigen is known for it.

The CDR3 runs 18 residues. CDR1 and CDR2 (germline): SGHTA, FQGNSA. Germline trimming cut 2 bases from V and 1 base from J; bases unmatched to any gene: 13. Using immunoSEQ multiplex PCR, the repertoire was profiled, and TCRdb retains in-frame clones only, with some absent. Of 150,000 to 200,000 clones in the sample, about 88% were seen once. The sequence was obtained from a man between 50 and 59 years old with gastric cancer. The chain uses TRBV7-2 and TRBJ2-7; 8 bases agree with TRBD1. Source: peripheral blood, taken from a patient treated with photon-based radiotherapy. As DNA, the CDR3 is TGTGCCAGCAGCTTAAATTCTGACAGGGGTTTTCTATCCTACGAGCAGTACTTC. It codes for CASSLNSDRGFLSYEQYF.